The present T cell receptor beta chain was sequenced within a study of cytomegalovirus exposure and HLA in healthy donors. Points from the study as a whole: In vitro checks showed that a few CMV-associated chains really do target CMV antigens. Altogether, 160 or so TCR beta chains were recorded as cytomegalovirus-associated.

V lost 2 bases and J lost 5; bases outside the gene matches: 8. Germline V lookup: CDR1 MGHRA, CDR2 YSYEKL. The CDR3 contains 16 residues. Assay: immunoSEQ multiplex PCR; the TCRdb copy retains only in-frame clones and omits some. Among tens of thousands of clones listed, roughly 94% were seen once. Note on this clone: What it binds is not known.

The clonotype comes from a woman aged 18-30 years in good health and CMV-seropositive. The sequencing input was PBMCs. This chain joins TRBV4-1 and TRBJ2-5; TRBD2 agrees at 10 bases. CDR3 sequence (DNA): TGCGCCAGCAGCCAAAACAGCGGGGGGGCGCGGGAGACCCAGTACTTC. This encodes CASSQNSGGARETQYF.